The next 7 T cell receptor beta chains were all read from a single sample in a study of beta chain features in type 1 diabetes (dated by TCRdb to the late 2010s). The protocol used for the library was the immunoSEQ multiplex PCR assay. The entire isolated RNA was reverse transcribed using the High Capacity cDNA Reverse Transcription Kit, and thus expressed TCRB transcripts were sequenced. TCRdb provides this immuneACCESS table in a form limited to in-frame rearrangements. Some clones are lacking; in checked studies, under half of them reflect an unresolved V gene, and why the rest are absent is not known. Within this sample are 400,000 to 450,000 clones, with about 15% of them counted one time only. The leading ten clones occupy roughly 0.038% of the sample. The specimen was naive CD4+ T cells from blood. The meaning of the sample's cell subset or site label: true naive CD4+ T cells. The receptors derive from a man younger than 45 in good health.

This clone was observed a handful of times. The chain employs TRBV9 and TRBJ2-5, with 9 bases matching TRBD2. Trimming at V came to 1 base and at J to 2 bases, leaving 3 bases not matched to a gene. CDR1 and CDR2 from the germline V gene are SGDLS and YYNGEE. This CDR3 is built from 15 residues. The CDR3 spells CASSVLAGLQETQYF. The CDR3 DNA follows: TGTGCCAGCAGCGTACTAGCGGGGCTACAAGAGACCCAGTACTTC.

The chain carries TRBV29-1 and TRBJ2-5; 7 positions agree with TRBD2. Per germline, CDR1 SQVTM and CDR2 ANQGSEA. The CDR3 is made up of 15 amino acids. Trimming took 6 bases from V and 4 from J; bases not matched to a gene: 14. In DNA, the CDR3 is TGCAGCGTCTACGGTCCCGGGACTATCAGAGAGACCCAGTACTTC. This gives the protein CSVYGPGTIRETQYF.

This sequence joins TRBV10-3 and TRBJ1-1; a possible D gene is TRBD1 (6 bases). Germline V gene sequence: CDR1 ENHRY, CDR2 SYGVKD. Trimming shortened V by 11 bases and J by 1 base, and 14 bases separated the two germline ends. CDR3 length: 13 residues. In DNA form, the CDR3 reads TGTGCCGCACCAGGGGTCGCGAACACTGAAGCTTTCTTT. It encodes CAAPGVANTEAFF.

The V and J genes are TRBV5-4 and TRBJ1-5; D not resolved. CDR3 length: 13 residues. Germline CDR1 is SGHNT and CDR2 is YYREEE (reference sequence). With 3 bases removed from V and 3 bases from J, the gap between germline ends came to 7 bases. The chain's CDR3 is CASSSGINQPQHF. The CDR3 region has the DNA TGTGCCAGCAGCTCCGGGATCAATCAGCCCCAGCATTTT. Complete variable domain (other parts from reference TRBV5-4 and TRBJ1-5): ETGVTQSPTHLIKTRGQQVTLRCSSQSGHNTVSWYQQALGQGPQFIFQYYREEENGRGNFPPRFSGLQFPNYSSELNVNALELDDSALYLCASSSGINQPQHFGDGTRLSIL.

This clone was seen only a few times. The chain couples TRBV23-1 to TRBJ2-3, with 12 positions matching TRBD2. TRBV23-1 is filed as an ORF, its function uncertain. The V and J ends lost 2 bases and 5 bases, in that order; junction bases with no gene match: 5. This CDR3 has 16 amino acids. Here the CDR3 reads CASSQPTSGRGDTQYF. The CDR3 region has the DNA TGCGCCAGCAGTCAACCGACTAGCGGGAGAGGAGATACGCAGTATTTT.

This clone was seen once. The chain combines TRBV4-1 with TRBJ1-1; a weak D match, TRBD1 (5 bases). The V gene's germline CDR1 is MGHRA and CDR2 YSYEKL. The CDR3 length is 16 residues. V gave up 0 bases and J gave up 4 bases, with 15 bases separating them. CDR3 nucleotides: TGCGCCAGCAGCCAAGATTGGGCAGGGTACCTCACTGAAGCTTTCTTT. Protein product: CASSQDWAGYLTEAFF.

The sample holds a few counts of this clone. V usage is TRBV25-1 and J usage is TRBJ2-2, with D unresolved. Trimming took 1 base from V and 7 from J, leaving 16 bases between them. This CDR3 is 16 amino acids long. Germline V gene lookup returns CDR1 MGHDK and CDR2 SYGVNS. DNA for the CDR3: TGTGCCAGCAGTGAATCTTTCATTGCTGCTGGCGGGGAGCTGTTTTTT. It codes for CASSESFIAAGGELFF.